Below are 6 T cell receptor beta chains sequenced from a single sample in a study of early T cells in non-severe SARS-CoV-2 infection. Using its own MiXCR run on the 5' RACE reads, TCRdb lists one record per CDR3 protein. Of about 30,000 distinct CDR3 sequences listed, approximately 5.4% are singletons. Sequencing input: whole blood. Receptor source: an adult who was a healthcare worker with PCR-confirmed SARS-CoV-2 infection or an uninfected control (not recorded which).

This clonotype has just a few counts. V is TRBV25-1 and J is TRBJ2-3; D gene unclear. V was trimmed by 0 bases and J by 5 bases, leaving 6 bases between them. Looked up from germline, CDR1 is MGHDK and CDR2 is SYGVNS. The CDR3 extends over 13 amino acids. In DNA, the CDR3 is TGTGCCAGCAGTGAATATAATGAAGATACGCAGTATTTT. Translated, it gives CASSEYNEDTQYF. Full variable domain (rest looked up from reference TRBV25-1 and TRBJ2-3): EADIYQTPRYLVIGTGKKITLECSQTMGHDKMYWYQQDPGMELHLIHYSYGVNSTEKGDLSSESTVSRIRTEHFPLTLESARPSHTSQYLCASSEYNEDTQYFGPGTRLTVL.

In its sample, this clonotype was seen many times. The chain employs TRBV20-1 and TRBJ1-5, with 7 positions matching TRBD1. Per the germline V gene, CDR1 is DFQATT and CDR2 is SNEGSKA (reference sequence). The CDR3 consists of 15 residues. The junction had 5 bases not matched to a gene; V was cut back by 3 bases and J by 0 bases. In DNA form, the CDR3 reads TGCAGTGCTAGCCGGGACAGATATAGCAATCAGCCCCAGCATTTT. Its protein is CSASRDRYSNQPQHF.

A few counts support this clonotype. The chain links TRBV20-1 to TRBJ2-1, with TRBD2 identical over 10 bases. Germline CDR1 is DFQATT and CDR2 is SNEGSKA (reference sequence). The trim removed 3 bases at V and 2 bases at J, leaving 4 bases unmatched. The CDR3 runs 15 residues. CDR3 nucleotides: TGCAGTGCTAGGCGGCTAGCGGGAGCCTACAATGAGCAGTTCTTC. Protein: CSARRLAGAYNEQFF.

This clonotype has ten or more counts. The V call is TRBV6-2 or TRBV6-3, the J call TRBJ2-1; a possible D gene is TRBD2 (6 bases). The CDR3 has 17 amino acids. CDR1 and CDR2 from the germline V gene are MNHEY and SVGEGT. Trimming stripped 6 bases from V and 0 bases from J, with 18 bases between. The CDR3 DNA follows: TGTGCCAGCAGACTTAGCGGCCTACACCTCTCCTACAATGAGCAGTTCTTC. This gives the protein CASRLSGLHLSYNEQFF.

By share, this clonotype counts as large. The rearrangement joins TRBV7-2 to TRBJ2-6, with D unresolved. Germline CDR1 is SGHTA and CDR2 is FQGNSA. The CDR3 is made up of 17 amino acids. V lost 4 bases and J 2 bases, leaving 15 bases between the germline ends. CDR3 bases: TGTGCCAGCAGCTGGTGGTCGGTAGGCGCTGGGGCCAACGTCCTGACTTTC. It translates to CASSWWSVGAGANVLTF.

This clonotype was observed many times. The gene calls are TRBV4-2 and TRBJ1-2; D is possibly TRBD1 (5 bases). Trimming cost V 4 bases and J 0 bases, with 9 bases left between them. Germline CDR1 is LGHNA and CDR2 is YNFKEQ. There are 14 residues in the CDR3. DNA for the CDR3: TGTGCCAGCAGCCGAGGGACTTCTAACTATGGCTACACCTTC. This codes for CASSRGTSNYGYTF.